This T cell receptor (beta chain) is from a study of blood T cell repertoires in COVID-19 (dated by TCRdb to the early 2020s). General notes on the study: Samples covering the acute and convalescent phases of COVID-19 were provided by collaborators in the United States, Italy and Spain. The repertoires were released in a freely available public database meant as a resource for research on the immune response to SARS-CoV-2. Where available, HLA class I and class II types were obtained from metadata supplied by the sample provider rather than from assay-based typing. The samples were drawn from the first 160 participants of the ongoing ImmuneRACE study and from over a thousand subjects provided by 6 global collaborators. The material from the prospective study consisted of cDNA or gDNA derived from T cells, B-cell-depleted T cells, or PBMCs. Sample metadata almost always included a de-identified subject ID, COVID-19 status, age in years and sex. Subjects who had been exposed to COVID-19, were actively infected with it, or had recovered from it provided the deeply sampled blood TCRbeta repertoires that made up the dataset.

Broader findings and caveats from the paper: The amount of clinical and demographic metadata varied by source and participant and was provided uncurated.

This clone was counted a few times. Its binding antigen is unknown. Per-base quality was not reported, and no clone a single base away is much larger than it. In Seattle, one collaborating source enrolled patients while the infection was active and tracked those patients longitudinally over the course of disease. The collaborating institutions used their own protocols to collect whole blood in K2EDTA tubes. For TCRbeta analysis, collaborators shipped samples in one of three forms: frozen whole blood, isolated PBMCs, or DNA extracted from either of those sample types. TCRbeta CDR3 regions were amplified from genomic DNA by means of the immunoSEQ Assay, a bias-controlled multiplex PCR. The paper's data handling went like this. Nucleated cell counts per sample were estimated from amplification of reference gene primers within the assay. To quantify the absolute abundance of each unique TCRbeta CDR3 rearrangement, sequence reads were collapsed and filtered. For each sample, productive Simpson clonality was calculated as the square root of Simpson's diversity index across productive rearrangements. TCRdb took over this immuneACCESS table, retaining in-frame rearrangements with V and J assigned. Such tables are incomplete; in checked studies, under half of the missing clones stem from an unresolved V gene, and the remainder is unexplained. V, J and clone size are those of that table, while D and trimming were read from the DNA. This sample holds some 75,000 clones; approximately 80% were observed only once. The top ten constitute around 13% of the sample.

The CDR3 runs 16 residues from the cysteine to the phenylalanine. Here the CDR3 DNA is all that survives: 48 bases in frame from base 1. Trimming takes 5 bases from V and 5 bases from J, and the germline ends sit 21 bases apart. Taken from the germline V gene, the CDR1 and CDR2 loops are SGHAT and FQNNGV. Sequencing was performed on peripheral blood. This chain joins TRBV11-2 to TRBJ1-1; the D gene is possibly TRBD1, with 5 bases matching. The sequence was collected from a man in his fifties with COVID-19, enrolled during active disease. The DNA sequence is TGTGCCAGCAGCCCGCCTGGTCTTCTGGGGGGAACTGAAGCTTTCTTT. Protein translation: CASSPPGLLGGTEAFF.